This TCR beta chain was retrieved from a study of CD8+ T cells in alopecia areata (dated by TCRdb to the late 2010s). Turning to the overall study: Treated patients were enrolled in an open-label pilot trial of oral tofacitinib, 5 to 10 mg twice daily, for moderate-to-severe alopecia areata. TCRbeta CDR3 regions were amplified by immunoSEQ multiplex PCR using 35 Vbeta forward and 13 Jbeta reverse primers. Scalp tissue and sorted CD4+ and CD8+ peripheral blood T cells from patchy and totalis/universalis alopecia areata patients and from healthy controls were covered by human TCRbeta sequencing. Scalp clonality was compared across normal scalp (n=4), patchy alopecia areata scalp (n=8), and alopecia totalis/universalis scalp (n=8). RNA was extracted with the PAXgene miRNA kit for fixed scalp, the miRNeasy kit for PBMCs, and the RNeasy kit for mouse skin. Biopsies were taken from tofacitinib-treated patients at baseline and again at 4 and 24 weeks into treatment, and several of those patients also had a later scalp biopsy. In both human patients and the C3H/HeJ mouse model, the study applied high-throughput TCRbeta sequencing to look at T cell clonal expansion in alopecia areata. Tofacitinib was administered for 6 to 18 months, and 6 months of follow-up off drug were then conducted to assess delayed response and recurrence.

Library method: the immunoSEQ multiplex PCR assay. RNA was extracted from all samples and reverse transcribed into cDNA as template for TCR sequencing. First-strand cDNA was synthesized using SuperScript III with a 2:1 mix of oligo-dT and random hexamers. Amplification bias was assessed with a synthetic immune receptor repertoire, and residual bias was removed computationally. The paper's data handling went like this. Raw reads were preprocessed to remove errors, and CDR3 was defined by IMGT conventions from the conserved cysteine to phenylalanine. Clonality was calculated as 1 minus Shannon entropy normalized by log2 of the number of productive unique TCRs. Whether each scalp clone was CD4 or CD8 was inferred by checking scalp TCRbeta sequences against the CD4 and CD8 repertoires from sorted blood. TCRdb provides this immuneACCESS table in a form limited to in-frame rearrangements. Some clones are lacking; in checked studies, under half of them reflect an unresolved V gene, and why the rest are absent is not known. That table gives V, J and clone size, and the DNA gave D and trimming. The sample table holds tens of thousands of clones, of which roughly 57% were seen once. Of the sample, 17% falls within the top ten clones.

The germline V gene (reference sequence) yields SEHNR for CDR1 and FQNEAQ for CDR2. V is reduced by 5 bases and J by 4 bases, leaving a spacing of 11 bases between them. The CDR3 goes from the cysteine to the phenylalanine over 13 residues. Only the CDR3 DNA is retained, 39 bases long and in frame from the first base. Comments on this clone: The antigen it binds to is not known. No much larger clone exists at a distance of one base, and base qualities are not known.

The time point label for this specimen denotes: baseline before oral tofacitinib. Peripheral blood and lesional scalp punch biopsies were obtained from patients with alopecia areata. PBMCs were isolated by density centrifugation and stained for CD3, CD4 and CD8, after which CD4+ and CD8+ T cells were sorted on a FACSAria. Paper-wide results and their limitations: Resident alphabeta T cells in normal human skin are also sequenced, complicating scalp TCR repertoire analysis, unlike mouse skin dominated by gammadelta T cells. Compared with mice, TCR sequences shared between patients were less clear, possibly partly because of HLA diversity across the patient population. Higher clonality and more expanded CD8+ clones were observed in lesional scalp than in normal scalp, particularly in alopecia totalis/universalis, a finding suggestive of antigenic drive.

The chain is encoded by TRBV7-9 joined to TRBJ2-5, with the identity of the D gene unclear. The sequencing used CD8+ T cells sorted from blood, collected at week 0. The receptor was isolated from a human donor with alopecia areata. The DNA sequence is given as TGTGCCAGCAGCAAAGACCTGGGAGAGACCCAGTACTTC. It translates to CASSKDLGETQYF. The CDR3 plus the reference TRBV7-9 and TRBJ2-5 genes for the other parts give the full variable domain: DTGVSQNPRHKITKRGQNVTFRCDPISEHNRLYWYRQTLGQGPEFLTYFQNEAQLEKSRLLSDRFSAERPKGSFSTLEIQRTEQGDSAMYLCASSKDLGETQYFGPGTRLLVL.